The source of this T cell receptor (beta chain) is a study of blood T cell repertoires in COVID-19 (dated by TCRdb to the early 2020s). Looking at the study overall: Samples from collaborators originated in the United States, Italy and Spain and spanned both the acute and convalescent phases of COVID-19. Deeply sampled blood TCRbeta repertoires from subjects exposed to, actively infected with, or recovered from COVID-19 were included in the dataset. Samples were obtained from the ongoing ImmuneRACE study (first 160 participants) and from about 1,300 subjects provided by 6 global collaborators. The prospective study material was composed of cDNA or gDNA derived from T cells, B-cell-depleted T cells, or PBMCs. Where available, HLA class I and class II types were obtained from metadata supplied by the sample provider rather than from assay-based typing. The sample metadata nearly always contained a de-identified subject ID, COVID-19 status, age in years and sex. The repertoires were released in a freely available public database meant as a resource for research on the immune response to SARS-CoV-2.

On this clone: Its antigen specificity is not known. Base qualities are missing; no much larger clone stands one base away.

General conclusions and limits of the study: The amount of clinical and demographic metadata varied by source and participant and was provided uncurated.

The germline V gene sets CDR1 to SGHTA and CDR2 to FQGTGA. After removal of 2 bases from V and 8 bases from J, the junction retains 8 bases not matched to a gene. The CDR3 has 14 amino acids, counting the end cysteine and phenylalanine. Only CDR3 DNA is held: 42 bases, read in frame from base 1. The immunoSEQ Assay, a bias-controlled multiplex PCR, was used to amplify TCRbeta CDR3 regions from genomic DNA. As for the original processing: The number of nucleated cells in each sample was estimated by amplification of reference gene primers within the assay. Sequence reads were collapsed and filtered to measure the absolute abundance of every unique TCRbeta CDR3 rearrangement. For each sample, productive Simpson clonality was calculated by taking the square root of Simpson's diversity index across productive rearrangements. Here the immuneACCESS table is served through TCRdb, limited to in-frame sequences with V and J called. Missing clones are a known gap in these copies; in checked studies unresolved V genes cover under half, and the rest lacks a known reason. V and J calls and clone size are copied from that table; D and trimming were computed from the DNA. The sample data list 470,000 or so clones, and 80% to 90% of these were observed just once. More than 3% of the sample belongs to the ten largest clones.

Collaborating institutions collected whole blood in K2EDTA tubes following their own protocols. For TCRbeta analysis, collaborator samples were shipped as frozen whole blood, as isolated PBMCs, or as DNA extracted from either sample type. The receptor was isolated from a human donor in a cohort sampled during active COVID-19. Sequencing was done on a sample of peripheral blood. This sequence uses TRBV7-3 and TRBJ1-2; the junction holds 7 bases that match TRBD1. The nucleotide sequence reads TGTGCCAGCAGCTTAGGACCTCAGGGGGGCGGCTACACCTTC. Its translation is CASSLGPQGGGYTF.